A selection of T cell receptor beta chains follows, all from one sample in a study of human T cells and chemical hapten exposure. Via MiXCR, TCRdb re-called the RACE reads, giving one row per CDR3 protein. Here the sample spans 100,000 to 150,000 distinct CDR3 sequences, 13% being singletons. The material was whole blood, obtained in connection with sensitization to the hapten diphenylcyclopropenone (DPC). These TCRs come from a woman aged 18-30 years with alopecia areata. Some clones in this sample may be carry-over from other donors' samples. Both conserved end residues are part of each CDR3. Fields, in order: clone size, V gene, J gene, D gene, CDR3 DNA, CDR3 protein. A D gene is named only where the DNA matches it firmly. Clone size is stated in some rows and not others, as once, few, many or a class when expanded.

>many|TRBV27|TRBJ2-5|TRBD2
TGTGCCAGCAGTCCAGGAGGGAGGGCGGGGGGCCCAAAAACCCAAGAGACCCAGTACTTC
CASSPGGRAGGPKTQETQYF
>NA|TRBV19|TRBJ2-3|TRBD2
TGTGCCAGTAGTATCCAAGCGGGGGGCCGAGTCTCTGCCACAGATACGCAGTATTTT
CASSIQAGGRVSATDTQYF
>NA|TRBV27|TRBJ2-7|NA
TGTGCCAGCAGTTTTGGCCAGGGGACCTACGAGCAGTACTTC
CASSFGQGTYEQYF
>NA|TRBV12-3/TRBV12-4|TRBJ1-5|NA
TGTGCCAGCAGTTTAGCGGGGGGTCAGCCCCAGCATTTT
CASSLAGGQPQHF
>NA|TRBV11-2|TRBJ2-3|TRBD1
TGTGCCAGCAGCACTTGGGACAGCACAGGGGGCACAGATACGCAGTATTTT
CASSTWDSTGGTDTQYF
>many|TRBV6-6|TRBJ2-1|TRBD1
TGTGCCAGCAGTTGGACAGGGGAGAATGAGCAGTTCTTC
CASSWTGENEQFF
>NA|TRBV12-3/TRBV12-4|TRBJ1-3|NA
TGTGCCAGCAGTCCCCGACAGTACTCTGGAAACACCATATATTTT
CASSPRQYSGNTIYF
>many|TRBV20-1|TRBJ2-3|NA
TGCAGTGCCCGGAGGGACAAAATCACAGATACGCAGTATTTT
CSARRDKITDTQYF
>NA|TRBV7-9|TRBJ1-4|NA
TGTGCCAGCAGCTCCGGGGTGAGGATAGAAAAACTGTTTTTT
CASSSGVRIEKLFF
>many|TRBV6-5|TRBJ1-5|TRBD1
TGTGCCAGCAGACCCCAACCACAGGGGAATCAGCCCCAGCATTTT
CASRPQPQGNQPQHF
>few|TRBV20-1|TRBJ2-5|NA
TGCAGTGCTAGAGATCTGGAGGGGGTGAACCAAGAGACCCAGTACTTC
CSARDLEGVNQETQYF
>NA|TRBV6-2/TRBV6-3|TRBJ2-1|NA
TGTGCCAGCAGTTACTCGGCCCCCCACAGGGTAACCTACAATGAGCAGTTCTTC
CASSYSAPHRVTYNEQFF
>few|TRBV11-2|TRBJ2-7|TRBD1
TGTGCCATCCGGGACAGCTACTACGAGCAGTACTTC
CAIRDSYYEQYF